This entry lists 18 T cell receptor beta chains sequenced from one sample in a study of shared clonotypes between healthy human individuals. Clones were sequenced by immunoSEQ multiplex PCR, and TCRdb holds only the in-frame ones, with some missing. The data contain some 2.1 million clones, about 94% of them singletons. Naive CD8 cells comprised CD45RO-negative, CCR7-positively selected cells, excluding terminally differentiated effector memory CD45RA+ cells. The sequenced material came from naive CD8+ T cells from PBMCs. These receptors originate from a man between 18 and 35 years old in good health. Some clones in this sample may be carry-over from other donors' samples.

The genes are TRBV13 and TRBJ2-2; D assignment may be TRBD1 or TRBD2 (7 bases each). The CDR3 has 17 residues. V was cut by 5 bases and J by 4 bases, with 20 bases left in between. Germline CDR1 and CDR2: PRHDT and FYEKMQ (reference sequence). CDR3: CASSVAGGGSSTGELFF. CDR3 DNA sequence: TGTGCCAGCAGCGTCGCAGGGGGGGGCTCCAGCACCGGGGAGCTGTTTTTT. Drawing the rest from reference TRBV13 and TRBJ2-2, the complete variable domain is AAGVIQSPRHLIKEKRETATLKCYPIPRHDTVYWYQQGPGQDPQFLISFYEKMQSDKGSIPDRFSAQQFSDYHSELNMSSLELGDSALYFCASSVAGGGSSTGELFFGEGSRLTVL.

The J gene is TRBJ2-1, the V gene TRBV2, with a tentative D call TRBD1 (6 bases). Germline lookup yields CDR1 SNHLY and CDR2 FYNNEI. The CDR3 is 15 amino acids. Deletions cut 6 bases from V and 3 bases from J, with 15 bases between. The CDR3 here is CASRDGGGFYNEQFF. The CDR3 coding sequence is TGTGCCAGCAGGGATGGGGGCGGGTTCTACAATGAGCAGTTCTTC. Variable domain in full (rest from reference TRBV2 and TRBJ2-1): EPEVTQTPSHQVTQMGQEVILRCVPISNHLYFYWYRQILGQKVEFLVSFYNNEISEKSEIFDDQFSVERPDGSNFTLKIRSTKLEDSAMYFCASRDGGGFYNEQFFGPGTRLTVL.

This clone was seen only once. The chain has TRBV4-1 and TRBJ2-3; TRBD1 agrees at 8 bases. This CDR3 is 17 amino acids long. Germline V CDR1 and CDR2: MGHRA, YSYEKL. J was trimmed by 0 bases and V by 2 bases; bases with no gene match: 7. The CDR3 coding sequence is TGCGCCAGCAGCCAACCTATGACAGGGGCGAGCACAGATACGCAGTATTTT. Protein product: CASSQPMTGASTDTQYF.

The chain employs TRBV4-3 and TRBJ1-1, with a possible D match to TRBD1 (5 bases). Per germline, CDR1 LGHNA and CDR2 YSLEER. The CDR3 contains 14 residues. Trimming pared 0 bases from V and 1 base from J, leaving 6 bases between. The CDR3 nucleotides read TGCGCCAGCAGCCAAGACAGGGAGAACACTGAAGCTTTCTTT. As protein: CASSQDRENTEAFF.

V usage is TRBV21-1 and J usage is TRBJ2-7; TRBD2 is the table's D call and was not checked against the DNA. TRBV21-1 is a listed pseudogene. The CDR3 extends over 16 amino acids. CDR3 region: CASSKALGGRISEQYF. CDR3 in DNA: TGTGCCAGCAGCAAAGCGCTGGGCGGGAGGATCAGCGAGCAGTACTTC.

This chain connects TRBV10-2 to TRBJ2-1, with D maybe TRBD2 (6 bases). V gave up 8 bases and J gave up 9 bases, with 11 bases separating them. The CDR3 sequence is 11 residues long. Germline V gene sequence: CDR1 WSHSY, CDR2 SAAADI. CDR3 protein: CASLGGVEQFF. CDR3 in DNA: TGCGCCAGCCTGGGGGGAGTTGAGCAGTTCTTC.

V gene TRBV9 combines with J gene TRBJ1-3; D perhaps matches TRBD1 (6 bases). The CDR3 runs 15 residues. Germline lookup yields CDR1 SGDLS and CDR2 YYNGEE. V lost 3 bases and J 2 bases, leaving 12 bases between the germline ends. In DNA form, the CDR3 reads TGTGCCAGCAGCGACCGCGGGGACACTGGAAACACCATATATTTT. Amino acid sequence: CASSDRGDTGNTIYF.

The V call is TRBV4-1, the J call TRBJ2-7; 7 positions match TRBD1. This CDR3 has 17 residues. In germline, CDR1 is MGHRA, CDR2 YSYEKL. V trimming: 0 bases; J trimming: 0 bases; junction bases outside the gene matches: 8. In DNA form, the CDR3 reads TGCGCCAGCAGCCAAGATGGGGGACAGTTGAGCTCCTACGAGCAGTACTTC. Its protein product is CASSQDGGQLSSYEQYF.

J is TRBJ2-7 and V is TRBV7-9; D perhaps matches TRBD2 (5 bases). This CDR3 is built from 12 residues. Germline CDR1 SEHNR, CDR2 FQNEAQ (reference sequence). Between the trimmed V and J ends, which lost 10 bases and 2 bases, there was a span of 12 bases. In nucleotides, the CDR3 is TGTGCCACACGGGGATTGACCTACGAGCAGTACTTC. It translates to CATRGLTYEQYF.

The chain recombines TRBV6-4 with TRBJ2-7; unclear D gene. This CDR3 contains 13 residues. Germline V gene lookup returns CDR1 MRHNA and CDR2 SNTAGT. Trimming cost V 7 bases and J 3 bases, with 13 bases left between them. The CDR3 bases are TGTGCCAGCACCCACGACGTTTTCTACGAGCAGTACTTC. Translated, it gives CASTHDVFYEQYF.

V gene TRBV15 combines with J gene TRBJ2-3; D not certain. Germline V CDR1 and CDR2: LNHNV, YYDKDF (reference sequence). This CDR3 has 13 residues. V lost 6 bases, J lost 1 base, and 8 bases lay in between. DNA of the CDR3: TGTGCCACCAGTCCGGCCCGCACAGATACGCAGTATTTT. This codes for CATSPARTDTQYF. Drawing the rest from reference TRBV15 and TRBJ2-3, the complete variable domain is DAMVIQNPRYQVTQFGKPVTLSCSQTLNHNVMYWYQQKSSQAPKLLFHYYDKDFNNEADTPDNFQSRRPNTSFCFLDIRSPGLGDTAMYLCATSPARTDTQYFGPGTRLTVL.

This sequence joins TRBV10-2 and TRBJ2-7, with a possible D match to TRBD2 (5 bases). Germline CDR1 WSHSY, CDR2 SAAADI. The ends were cut back, 5 bases at V and 3 bases at J, with 20 bases in the middle. CDR3 length equals 16 residues. CDR3 coding DNA: TGCGCCAGCAGTAACCGTTTCCAGGACGGGAACTACGAGCAGTACTTC. Amino acid sequence: CASSNRFQDGNYEQYF.

In its sample, this clone was seen once. This chain uses TRBV10-3 with TRBJ1-2, with a weak D call TRBD1 (6 bases). Trimming cost V 7 bases and J 2 bases, with 8 bases left between them. The CDR3 sequence is 12 residues long. CDR1 is ENHRY and CDR2 is SYGVKD in the germline V gene. The chain's CDR3 is CAINQGNYGYTF. For the CDR3, the DNA is TGTGCCATCAATCAGGGGAACTATGGCTACACCTTC.

This clone was counted once. This chain links TRBV6-5 with TRBJ1-2; D is unresolved. In germline, CDR1 is MNHEY, CDR2 SVGAGI. The CDR3 extends over 13 amino acids. V was clipped by 4 bases and J by 6 bases, with 12 bases between them. CDR3 coding DNA: TGTGCCAGCAGTTCCGCTCCTCCCAATGGCTACACCTTC. Amino acid sequence: CASSSAPPNGYTF.

The chain links TRBV7-9 to TRBJ2-7; the match to TRBD1 covers 11 bases. Germline V gives CDR1 SEHNR, CDR2 FQNEAQ (reference sequence). Unmatched junction bases numbered 5, after V lost 5 bases and J lost 2 bases. The CDR3 is 15 residues long. The CDR3 DNA is TGTGCCAGCAGCATAGGGACAGGGGGGCCCTACGAGCAGTACTTC. Protein product: CASSIGTGGPYEQYF.

This sequence joins TRBV9 and TRBJ1-4, with D possibly matching TRBD1 (6 bases). V was shortened by 1 base and J by 0 bases, with 16 bases between the two germline ends. CDR1 and CDR2 from the germline V gene are SGDLS and YYNGEE. CDR3 size: 18 residues. CDR3 in amino acids: CASSVSVARGSTNEKLFF. CDR3 sequence (DNA): TGTGCCAGCAGCGTATCCGTGGCCAGGGGATCAACTAATGAAAAACTGTTTTTT.

The chain has TRBV14 and TRBJ2-7; D unresolved. V was trimmed by 8 bases and J by 7 bases, leaving 15 bases between them. Germline assignment: CDR1 SGHDN and CDR2 FVKESK. The CDR3 length is 12 residues. The CDR3 DNA reads TGTGCCAGCGGGTCAAGGATGGGAGAGCAGTACTTC. It yields the protein CASGSRMGEQYF.

The rearrangement links TRBV11-2 to TRBJ1-1, with D possibly matching TRBD1 (6 bases). Trimming stripped 5 bases from V and 8 bases from J, with 15 bases between. CDR1 SGHAT and CDR2 FQNNGV come from the germline V gene. This CDR3 comprises 13 residues. CDR3 DNA sequence: TGTGCCAGCAGCGCTAGGGGGGCGGGAGAAGCTTTCTTT. It translates to CASSARGAGEAFF.